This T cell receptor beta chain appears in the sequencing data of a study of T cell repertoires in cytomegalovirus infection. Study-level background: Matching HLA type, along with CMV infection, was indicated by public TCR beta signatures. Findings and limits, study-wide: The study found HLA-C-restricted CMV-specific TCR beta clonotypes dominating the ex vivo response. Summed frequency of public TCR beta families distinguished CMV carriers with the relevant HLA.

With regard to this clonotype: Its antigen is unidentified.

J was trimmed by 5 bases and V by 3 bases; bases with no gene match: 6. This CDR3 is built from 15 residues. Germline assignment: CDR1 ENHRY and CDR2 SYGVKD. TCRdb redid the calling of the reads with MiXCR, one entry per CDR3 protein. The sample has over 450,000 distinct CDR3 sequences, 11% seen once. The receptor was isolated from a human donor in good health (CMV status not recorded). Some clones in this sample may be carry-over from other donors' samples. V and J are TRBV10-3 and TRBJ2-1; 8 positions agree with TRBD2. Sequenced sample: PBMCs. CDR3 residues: CAISEGRGANNEQFF. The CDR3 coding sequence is TGTGCCATCAGTGAAGGGCGGGGGGCAAACAATGAGCAGTTCTTC.